One TCR beta chain is described in this entry. Germline V gives CDR1 LGHNA, CDR2 YSLEER. This CDR3 is built from 18 residues. The V segment lost 1 base and the J segment 9 bases; nucleotides outside the gene matches: 18. This sample stems from a study of control samples from healthy donors and cancer patients. Only in-frame clones appear in the TCRdb table, and some are missing; sequencing was by immunoSEQ multiplex PCR. The table lists approximately 20,000 clones, 84% of them singletons. V is TRBV4-3 and J is TRBJ2-1, with TRBD2 identical over 7 bases. The sequencing sample was made of PBMCs. The source of this sequence is a woman in her 70s with lung cancer. CDR3 DNA sequence: TGCGCCAGCAGCCAAGCCTACTTGGTGGGGGAGGGCCGCGGTGAGCAGTTCTTC. Its translation: CASSQAYLVGEGRGEQFF.